A single sample gave rise to the 10 T cell receptor beta chains below, sequenced in a study of tumor-infiltrating lymphocytes in primary liver carcinoma (dated 2017 in TCRdb). Blood RNA was extracted from unsorted whole blood using TRIzol reagent, and germline DNA was obtained with the DNeasy Blood & Tissue kit. Sequencing took place on an Illumina HiSeq 2500. Starting from roughly 540 ng total RNA, TCRbeta-specific cDNA was produced by reverse transcription with a constant-region primer and ProtoScript II reverse transcriptase. Three nested multiplex PCR rounds, following a slightly modified ARM-PCR procedure, were used to build the TCRbeta libraries. Each of the first two PCR rounds ran for about 10 cycles and used multiplex TRBV1-TRBV30 forward primers together with a Cbeta reverse primer. Through fastp at Q25 and MiXCR, TCRdb rebuilt clones from the public reads, retaining in-frame beta chains. Here each entry gathers all rows of one CDR3 protein and keeps the most common genes and DNA. Across this sample there are 150,000 to 200,000 distinct CDR3 sequences, with about 60% seen only once. Approximately 68% of the sample rests with the top ten.

The sample taken for sequencing was peripheral blood. Receptor source: a man aged 35-49 years with primary liver carcinoma and hepatitis B virus infection.

The gene calls are TRBV6-6 and TRBJ1-1; 8 nucleotides match TRBD1. This CDR3 spans 14 amino acids. The germline V gene has CDR1 MNHNY and CDR2 SVGAGI (reference sequence). Unmatched junction bases numbered 8, after V lost 1 base and J lost 10 bases. CDR3 residues: CASSYLGTGRRAFF. Here the CDR3 DNA reads TGTGCCAGCAGTTACTTGGGGACAGGTAGGAGAGCTTTCTTT.

Details on this clonotype: The conserved phenylalanine or tryptophan is not found at the CDR3 terminus, so this likely reflects a read error. This sequence joins TRBV4-2 and TRBJ1-1; TRBD1 matches at 8 bases. Losses at the gene ends were 5 bases for V and 0 bases for J; bases not matched to a gene: 5. The CDR3 runs 15 residues. The germline CDR1 and CDR2 sequences are LGHNA and YNFKEQ. The CDR3 bases are TGTGCCAGCAGCGAAGGGACAGGACTGAACACTGAAGCTTTCTAT. This encodes CASSEGTGLNTEAFY.

On this clonotype: Since a much larger clone is just one base distant, this may be a read error. CDR3 nucleotide sequence: TGCAGCGTTAGCTCCGGGACAGAAAACATTCAGTACTTC. It is translated as CSVSSGTENIQYF. The chain employs TRBV29-1 and TRBJ2-4, with 7 bases matching TRBD1. CDR1 is SQVTM and CDR2 is ANQGSEA in the germline V gene. The CDR3 runs to 13 residues. The ends lost 5 bases at V and 5 bases at J; junction bases unmatched: 6.

The gene calls are TRBV6-5 and TRBJ2-7, with D perhaps TRBD1 or TRBD2 (5 bases each). The CDR3 totals 15 residues. The V end was cut by 7 bases, the J end by 3 bases, with 19 bases between. Germline V lookup: CDR1 MNHEY, CDR2 SVGAGI. The CDR3 sequence: CASICSDRGIYEQYF. CDR3 in DNA: TGTGCCAGCATTTGCAGCGACAGAGGGATCTACGAGCAGTACTTC.

The rearrangement links TRBV29-1 to TRBJ2-1; 10 bases match TRBD2. CDR3 size: 15 residues. After removal of 4 bases from V and 4 bases from J, the junction contained 7 bases not matched to a gene. The germline gives CDR1 SQVTM, CDR2 ANQGSEA. CDR3 sequence: CSVAKGLASYNEQFF. In DNA, the CDR3 is TGCAGCGTTGCAAAGGGACTAGCGTCGTACAATGAGCAGTTCTTC.

The chain links TRBV11-2 to TRBJ2-7; 7 bases line up with TRBD2. Germline lookup yields CDR1 SGHAT and CDR2 FQNNGV. Unmatched junction bases numbered 13, after V lost 9 bases and J lost 5 bases. This CDR3 comprises 14 residues. CDR3 nucleotide sequence: TGTGCCAGTATCGACGGACTAGTGTCCCACGAGCAGTACTTC. Translation gives CASIDGLVSHEQYF.

This clonotype was found once. The junction shows a germline mismatch at one end, possibly a read error. The V and J genes are TRBV6-5 and TRBJ2-1; possibly TRBD1 or TRBD2 for D (5 bases each). The CDR3 loop spans 14 amino acids. Germline V gene lookup returns CDR1 MNHEY and CDR2 SVGAGI. This chain's CDR3 is CASRNLGDYNAQFF. CDR3 DNA: TGTGCCAGCAGGAACTTGGGGGATTACAATGCGCAGTTCTTC.

Of note for this clonotype: This could be a read error, since a much larger clone is one nucleotide away. The V gene is TRBV11-2, the J gene TRBJ1-4; D possibly corresponds to TRBD1 (6 bases). The CDR3 spans 14 residues. Germline CDR1 SGHAT, CDR2 FQNNGV. The DNA for the CDR3 is TGTGCCAGCAGCCCGGGTCAGGGGTATGAAAGACTGTTTTTT. Amino acids: CASSPGQGYERLFF.

This chain joins TRBV6-6 and TRBJ2-5; D is unresolved. CDR3 size: 11 residues. Germline V lookup: CDR1 MNHNY, CDR2 SVGAGI (reference sequence). Between the trimmed V and J ends, which lost 7 bases and 5 bases, there was a span of 8 bases. The CDR3 protein is CASMHLETQYF. DNA of the CDR3: TGTGCCAGCATGCATCTGGAGACCCAGTACTTC.

Of note for this clonotype: The junction differs from germline at one of its ends, possibly a read error. The V gene is TRBV28, the J gene TRBJ2-7, with 9 nucleotides matching TRBD1. Germline CDR1 is MDHEN and CDR2 is SYDVKM. This CDR3 has 16 amino acids. For the CDR3, the DNA is TGTGCCAGCAGTCACAGGGGGCGGCCTGGGGTCTACGAGCAGTATTTC. Its protein is CASSHRGRPGVYEQYF.